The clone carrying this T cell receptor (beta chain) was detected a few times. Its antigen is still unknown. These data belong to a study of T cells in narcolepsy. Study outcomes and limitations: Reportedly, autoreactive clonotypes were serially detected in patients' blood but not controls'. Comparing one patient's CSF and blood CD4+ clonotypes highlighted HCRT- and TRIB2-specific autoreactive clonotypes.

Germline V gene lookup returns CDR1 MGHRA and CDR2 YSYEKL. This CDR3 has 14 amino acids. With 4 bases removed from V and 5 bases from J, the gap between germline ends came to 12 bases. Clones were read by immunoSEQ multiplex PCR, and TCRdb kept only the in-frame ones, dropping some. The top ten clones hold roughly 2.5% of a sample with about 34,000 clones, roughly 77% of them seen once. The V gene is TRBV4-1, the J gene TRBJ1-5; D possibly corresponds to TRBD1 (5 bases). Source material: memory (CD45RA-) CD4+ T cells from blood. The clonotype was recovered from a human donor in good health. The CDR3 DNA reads TGCGCCAGCAGCCCTCCCGGGACTTATCAGCCCCAGCATTTT. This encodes CASSPPGTYQPQHF.